The T cell receptor beta chain under discussion was sequenced for a study of CD8 T cells in Susac syndrome. Germline V gene sequence: CDR1 SGHVS, CDR2 FQNEAQ. The V and J ends lost 1 base and 10 bases respectively, with 11 bases between them. CDR3 length: 13 residues. CD8+ and CD4+ T cells from blood underwent TCR beta sequencing, which was carried out in a high-throughput format. TEMRA cells were enriched by FACS, while CD8+ and CD4+ T cells were obtained through a negative isolation that was performed magnetically. Reverse transcription of 0.5 to 1 ug RNA was performed with random hexamers. The method of amplification for TCR beta CDR3 was immunoSEQ multiplex PCR, covering 54 Vbeta and 13 Jbeta. TCRdb analysed the immunoSEQ multiplex PCR reads with MiXCR anew, one entry per CDR3 protein. The profile shows about 130,000 distinct CDR3 sequences, roughly 89% of them singletons.

This chain joins TRBV7-8 and TRBJ2-1; no definite D call. Sample: CD8+ T cells from PBMCs. The TCR originated in a human donor with multiple sclerosis. The CDR3 is CASSLGIGREQFF. The CDR3 DNA reads TGTGCCAGCAGCTTAGGGATAGGGCGGGAGCAGTTCTTC. Full variable domain (remainder filled in from reference TRBV7-8 and TRBJ2-1): GAGVSQSPRYKVAKRGQDVALRCDPISGHVSLFWYQQALGQGPEFLTYFQNEAQLDKSGLPSDRFFAERPEGSVSTLKIQRTQQEDSAVYLCASSLGIGREQFFGPGTRLTVL.